The 27 T cell receptor beta chains in this list originate from one sample, sequenced in a study of blood T cell repertoires in COVID-19. Here immunoSEQ multiplex PCR was the method, and the copy in TCRdb shows in-frame clones only, minus some. The sample gives tens of thousands of clones, around 88% of which show up once; about 4.5% is in the top ten. The sample taken for sequencing was peripheral blood. The receptor set was obtained from a man aged 60 to 75 with acute or convalescent COVID-19.

This chain joins TRBV3-1 (or the pseudogene TRBV3-2) and TRBJ1-2; the D gene is possibly TRBD1 (5 bases). This CDR3 contains 15 residues. V lost 0 bases to trimming and J lost 2 bases, with 10 bases between them. Germline assignment: CDR1 LGHDT and CDR2 YNNKEL (reference sequence). The CDR3 region is CASSQDWGQNYGYTF. Written as DNA, the CDR3 is TGTGCCAGCAGCCAAGATTGGGGCCAGAACTATGGCTACACCTTC.

The rearrangement joins TRBV6-6 to TRBJ2-1; possible D gene TRBD2, 6 bases. The CDR3 sequence is 14 residues long. V was pared by 7 bases and J by 4 bases, with 14 bases between. CDR1 MNHNY and CDR2 SVGAGI come from the germline V gene (reference sequence). The CDR3 here is CASTGGLGYNEQFF. In nucleotides, the CDR3 is TGTGCCAGCACCGGGGGACTGGGATACAATGAGCAGTTCTTC.

The V gene is TRBV18, the J gene TRBJ2-7; no clear D gene. V was clipped by 1 base and J by 0 bases, with 10 bases between them. This CDR3 contains 15 residues. Germline V gene data show CDR1 as KGHSH and CDR2 as LQKENI. CDR3 in amino acids: CASSPRPENSYEQYF. CDR3 bases: TGTGCCAGCTCACCACGACCGGAGAACTCCTACGAGCAGTACTTC.

The gene calls are TRBV4-1 and TRBJ2-4; TRBD1 matches at 9 bases. This CDR3 comprises 18 residues. V lost 4 bases and J lost 1; bases outside the gene matches: 11. Looked up from germline, CDR1 is MGHRA and CDR2 is YSYEKL. DNA for the CDR3: TGCGCCAGCAGCCTTGGGGTAGTACAGGGGGCGGCCAAAAACATTCAGTACTTC. Translated: CASSLGVVQGAAKNIQYF.

V usage is TRBV6-1 and J usage is TRBJ1-6, with TRBD1 identical over 10 bases. This CDR3 has 17 residues. CDR1 MNHNS and CDR2 SASEGT come from the germline V gene. Trimming took 4 bases from V and 3 from J; bases not matched to a gene: 6. The DNA for the CDR3 is TGTGCCAGCAGTGGGTTCCGGGACAGGGGCTATAATTCACCCCTCCACTTT. This encodes CASSGFRDRGYNSPLHF.

This chain joins TRBV5-8 and TRBJ2-1, with 10 bases identical to TRBD2. The CDR3 is 15 amino acids. Germline trimming cut 2 bases from V and 4 bases from J; bases unmatched to any gene: 3. CDR1 is SGHTS and CDR2 is YDEGEE in the germline V gene. DNA of the CDR3: TGTGCCAGCAGCTTCCTAGCGGGGGCTTACAATGAGCAGTTCTTC. Protein sequence: CASSFLAGAYNEQFF.

The gene calls are TRBV9 and TRBJ1-2, with TRBD1 matching over 9 bases. Trimming removed 4 bases from V and 3 bases from J; junction bases left unmatched: 10. CDR3 length equals 16 residues. In germline, CDR1 is SGDLS, CDR2 YYNGEE. The CDR3 loop is CASSTGTGPRYYGYTF. Here the CDR3 DNA reads TGTGCCAGCAGCACTGGGACAGGGCCGCGGTACTATGGCTACACCTTC.

CDR3 in DNA: TGTGCCACCAGCACGGACGGACAGGGTGGTTTCACCGGGGAGCTGTTTTTT. It specifies CATSTDGQGGFTGELFF. The rearrangement joins TRBV15 to TRBJ2-2, with 8 nucleotides matching TRBD1. The germline V gene has CDR1 LNHNV and CDR2 YYDKDF (reference sequence). The CDR3 has 17 residues. V lost 4 bases, J lost 4 bases, and 11 bases stayed unmatched.

The chain links TRBV6-1 to TRBJ2-7; 9 bases agree with TRBD1. CDR1 is MNHNS, CDR2 SASEGT, per germline. The CDR3 extends over 15 amino acids. J gave up 1 base and V 0 bases, and 1 base lay outside the gene matches. The CDR3 region is CASSEAGQGSYEQYF. The CDR3 DNA sequence: TGTGCCAGCAGTGAAGCGGGACAGGGATCCTACGAGCAGTACTTC.

The genes are TRBV4-1 and TRBJ2-2; D is unresolved. Trimming pared 0 bases from V and 0 bases from J, leaving 8 bases between. Germline V gene data show CDR1 as MGHRA and CDR2 as YSYEKL. The CDR3 consists of 16 residues. CDR3 coding DNA: TGCGCCAGCAGCCAAGAGGCGGTAGCGAACACCGGGGAGCTGTTTTTT. This codes for CASSQEAVANTGELFF.

CDR3: CASSLSSGPGFLKYF. DNA for the CDR3: TGTGCCAGCAGCCTGTCTAGCGGGCCCGGGTTTTTGAAGTACTTC. The genes are TRBV7-2 and TRBJ2-7, with 8 bases aligning to TRBD2. Germline V lookup: CDR1 SGHTA, CDR2 FQGNSA. Losses at the gene ends were 5 bases for V and 11 bases for J; bases not matched to a gene: 17. This CDR3 is built from 15 residues.

This chain connects TRBV19 to TRBJ2-3, with 11 positions matching TRBD2. This CDR3 is built from 17 residues. The V and J ends lost 5 bases and 1 base, in that order; junction bases with no gene match: 8. The germline CDR1 and CDR2 sequences are LNHDA and SQIVND (reference sequence). The CDR3, as DNA: TGTGCCAGTAGTCCATTTCCTAGCGGGAGGCGCACAGATACGCAGTATTTT. It encodes CASSPFPSGRRTDTQYF.

Details on this clone: This CDR3 is also generated by other DNA sequences in the sample. The chain recombines TRBV28 with TRBJ2-7; 7 positions agree with TRBD1. The CDR3 is 13 amino acids. The germline CDR1 and CDR2 sequences are MDHEN and SYDVKM. The V and J ends lost 4 bases and 1 base, in that order; junction bases with no gene match: 1. CDR3 DNA: TGTGCCAGCAGTTCGGGACAGTCCTACGAGCAGTACTTC. Amino acid sequence: CASSSGQSYEQYF.

The chain is built from TRBV5-1 and TRBJ2-7; 7 bases agree with TRBD2. The CDR3 loop spans 14 amino acids. Trimming removed 3 bases from V and 2 bases from J; junction bases left unmatched: 5. CDR1 is SGHRS and CDR2 is YFSETQ in the germline V gene. In DNA, the CDR3 is TGCGCCAGCAGCTCTCAGGGAGGGGCCTACGAGCAGTACTTC. Translated: CASSSQGGAYEQYF.

The chain couples TRBV9 to TRBJ2-1, with D perhaps TRBD2 (5 bases). In germline, CDR1 is SGDLS, CDR2 YYNGEE. The V end lost 2 bases, the J end lost 6 bases, and 15 bases lay between the germline ends. The length of the CDR3 is 15 residues. The CDR3 loop reads CASSVSSRSSNEQFF. The CDR3 nucleotides read TGTGCCAGCAGCGTCTCTAGCAGGAGTTCCAATGAGCAGTTCTTC.

This rearrangement joins TRBV4-2 to TRBJ2-1; 7 bases align to TRBD2. This CDR3 spans 14 amino acids. Germline V gene data show CDR1 as LGHNA and CDR2 as YNFKEQ. V was clipped by 4 bases and J by 8 bases; unmatched bases: 8. This CDR3 reads CASSLPAGRDEQFF. CDR3 nucleotides: TGTGCCAGCAGCCTACCGGCGGGGAGGGATGAGCAGTTCTTC.

This chain links TRBV2 with TRBJ2-2; TRBD2 is a possible D gene (5 bases). CDR3 length equals 16 residues. Between the trimmed V and J ends, which lost 3 bases and 2 bases, there was a span of 13 bases. Germline V gene data show CDR1 as SNHLY and CDR2 as FYNNEI. For the CDR3, the DNA is TGTGCCAGCAGTGACTTTCACCGGGGTAACACCGGGGAGCTGTTTTTT. Its translation is CASSDFHRGNTGELFF.

In its sample, this clone was seen once. This chain connects TRBV3-1 (or the pseudogene TRBV3-2) to TRBJ2-1; 12 bases match TRBD2. Trimming cost V 6 bases and J 5 bases; bases outside gene matches: 2. The germline V gene encodes CDR1 LGHDT and CDR2 YNNKEL (reference sequence). This CDR3 is built from 14 residues. The CDR3 sequence is CASSRLAGDNEQFF. The DNA for the CDR3 is TGTGCCAGCAGTCGACTAGCGGGGGACAATGAGCAGTTCTTC.

The genes are TRBV29-1 and TRBJ2-5; 7 bases map to TRBD1. Germline trimming cut 6 bases from V and 2 bases from J; bases unmatched to any gene: 6. This CDR3 comprises 13 residues. Germline CDR1 reads SQVTM; CDR2 reads ANQGSEA. In DNA form, the CDR3 reads TGCAGCGTGGACGGGACAGAACAAGAGACCCAGTACTTC. Its translation is CSVDGTEQETQYF.

The V call is TRBV28, the J call TRBJ2-7; 8 bases are shared with TRBD2. The V segment lost 4 bases and the J segment 3 bases; nucleotides outside the gene matches: 11. Germline assignment: CDR1 MDHEN and CDR2 SYDVKM. There are 16 residues in the CDR3. In nucleotides, the CDR3 is TGTGCCAGCAGTTCCCCGCATACTAGCGGTTACTACGAGCAGTACTTC. This codes for CASSSPHTSGYYEQYF.

V and J are TRBV3-1 (or the pseudogene TRBV3-2) and TRBJ2-1, with 8 bases matching TRBD2. The CDR3 length is 14 residues. J gave up 9 bases and V 1 base, and 5 bases lay outside the gene matches. Germline V gene sequence: CDR1 LGHDT, CDR2 YNNKEL (reference sequence). The CDR3 here is CASSQVGRVFEQFF. The CDR3 DNA sequence: TGTGCCAGCAGCCAAGTCGGGAGGGTCTTTGAGCAGTTCTTC.

The rearrangement links TRBV9 to TRBJ2-5; 10 bases align to TRBD2. The CDR3 is 17 amino acids. Germline V gene lookup returns CDR1 SGDLS and CDR2 YYNGEE. V lost 4 bases to trimming and J lost 2 bases; unmatched junction nucleotides: 11. Written as DNA, the CDR3 is TGTGCCAGCAGCCCCCGAGGAGGAGCGGGAGGGCAAGAGACCCAGTACTTC. Encoded protein: CASSPRGGAGGQETQYF. The whole variable domain, filled in from reference TRBV9 and TRBJ2-5, reads DSGVTQTPKHLITATGQRVTLRCSPRSGDLSVYWYQQSLDQGLQFLIQYYNGEERAKGNILERFSAQQFPDLHSELNLSSLELGDSALYFCASSPRGGAGGQETQYFGPGTRLLVL.

V usage is TRBV19 and J usage is TRBJ1-5; the D gene is possibly TRBD1 (6 bases). V was pared by 5 bases and J by 6 bases, with 11 bases between. The CDR3 spans 13 residues. CDR1 and CDR2 from the germline V gene are LNHDA and SQIVND (reference sequence). CDR3 coding DNA: TGTGCCAGTAGTGCAGGGGCCGGTCAGCCCCAGCATTTT. This gives the protein CASSAGAGQPQHF.

The chain carries TRBV7-2 and TRBJ2-2; D not resolved. Germline V gene data show CDR1 as SGHTA and CDR2 as FQGNSA. The CDR3 has 13 residues. Trimming shortened V by 5 bases and J by 4 bases, and 8 bases separated the two germline ends. CDR3 in amino acids: CASSPSVTGELFF. The CDR3 DNA is TGTGCCAGCAGCCCTAGTGTCACCGGGGAGCTGTTTTTT.

This clone was seen just once. The chain uses TRBV24-1 and TRBJ2-3; D gene ambiguous. Trimming pared 4 bases from V and 5 bases from J, leaving 6 bases between. The CDR3 spans 12 residues. CDR1 is KGHDR, CDR2 SFDVKD, per germline. CDR3 amino acids: CATSEVGDTQYF. In DNA form, the CDR3 reads TGTGCCACCAGTGAGGTCGGAGATACGCAGTATTTT.

The count of this clone is one. The genes are TRBV19 and TRBJ1-2; no firm D call. Germline CDR1 reads LNHDA; CDR2 reads SQIVND (reference sequence). The CDR3 has 12 residues. V was cut by 6 bases and J by 0 bases, with 5 bases left in between. CDR3 region: CASSQANYGYTF. The CDR3 coding sequence is TGTGCCAGTAGCCAGGCTAACTATGGCTACACCTTC.

This clone was seen a handful of times. Other nucleotide sequences in the sample specify the same CDR3. V gene TRBV6-5 combines with J gene TRBJ1-1; D may be TRBD1 (6 bases). Between the trimmed V and J ends, which lost 0 bases and 1 base, there was a span of 9 bases. The germline CDR1 and CDR2 sequences are MNHEY and SVGAGI. The CDR3 consists of 15 residues. In DNA form, the CDR3 reads TGTGCCAGCAGTTACTCGAGCAGGGGGAACACTGAAGCTTTCTTT. Translating it yields CASSYSSRGNTEAFF.